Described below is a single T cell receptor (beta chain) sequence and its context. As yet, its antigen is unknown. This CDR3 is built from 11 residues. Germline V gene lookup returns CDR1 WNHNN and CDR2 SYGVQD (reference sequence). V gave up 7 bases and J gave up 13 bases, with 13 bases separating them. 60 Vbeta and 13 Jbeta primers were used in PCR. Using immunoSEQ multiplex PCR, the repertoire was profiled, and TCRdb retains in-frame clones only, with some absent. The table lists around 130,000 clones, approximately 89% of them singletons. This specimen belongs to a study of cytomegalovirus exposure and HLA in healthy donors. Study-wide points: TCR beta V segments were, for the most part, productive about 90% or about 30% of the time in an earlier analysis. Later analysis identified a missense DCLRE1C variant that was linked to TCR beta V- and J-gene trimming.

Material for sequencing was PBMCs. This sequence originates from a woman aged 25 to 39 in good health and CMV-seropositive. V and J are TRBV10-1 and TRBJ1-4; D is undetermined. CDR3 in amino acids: CASMGPSGLFF. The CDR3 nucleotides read TGCGCCAGCATGGGCCCTTCAGGACTGTTTTTT.